The entry below describes one T cell receptor beta chain. This table comes from immunoSEQ multiplex PCR, and its TCRdb copy is limited to in-frame clones, with some not included. The sample gives 130,000 or so clones, about 83% of which show up once; 1.5% to 2% is in the top ten. This CDR3 region has 16 residues. Trimming took 3 bases from V and 11 from J; bases not matched to a gene: 16. Germline V gene lookup returns CDR1 MDHEN and CDR2 SYDVKM. The data were obtained in a study of blood T cell repertoires in COVID-19. The genes are TRBV28 and TRBJ2-1; 7 bases are shared with TRBD2. Source material: peripheral blood. The receptor was isolated from a human donor in a cohort sampled during active COVID-19. In DNA form, the CDR3 reads TGTGCCAGCAGTTTGCAAGAAATTAGACTAGCAAGAAAGCAGTTCTTC. Translating it yields CASSLQEIRLARKQFF.